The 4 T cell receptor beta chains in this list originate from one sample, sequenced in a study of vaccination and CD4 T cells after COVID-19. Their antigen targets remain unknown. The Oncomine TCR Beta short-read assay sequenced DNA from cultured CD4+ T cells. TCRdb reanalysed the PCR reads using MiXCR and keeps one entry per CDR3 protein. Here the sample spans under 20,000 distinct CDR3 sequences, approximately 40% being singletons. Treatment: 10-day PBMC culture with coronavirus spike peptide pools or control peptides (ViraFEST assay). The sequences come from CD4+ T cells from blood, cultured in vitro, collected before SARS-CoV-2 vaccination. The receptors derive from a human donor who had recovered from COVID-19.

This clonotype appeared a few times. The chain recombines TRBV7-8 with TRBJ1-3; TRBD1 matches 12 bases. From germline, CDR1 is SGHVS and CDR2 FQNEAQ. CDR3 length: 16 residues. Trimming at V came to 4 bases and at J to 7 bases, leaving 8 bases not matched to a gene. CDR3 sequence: CASSSGDRGLGNTIYF. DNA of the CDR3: TGTGCCAGCAGCTCCGGGGACAGGGGGCTTGGGAACACCATATATTTT.

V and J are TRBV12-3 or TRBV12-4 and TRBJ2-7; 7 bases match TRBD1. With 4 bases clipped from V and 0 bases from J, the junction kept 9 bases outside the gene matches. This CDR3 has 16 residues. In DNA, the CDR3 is TGTGCCAGCAGTTCCTGGACAGGTCCGTCCTCCTACGAGCAGTACTTC. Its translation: CASSSWTGPSSYEQYF.

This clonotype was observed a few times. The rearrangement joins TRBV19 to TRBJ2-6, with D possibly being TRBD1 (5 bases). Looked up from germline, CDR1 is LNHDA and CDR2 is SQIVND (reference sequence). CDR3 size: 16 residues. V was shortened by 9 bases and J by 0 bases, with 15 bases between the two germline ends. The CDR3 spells CASRRALVSGANVLTF. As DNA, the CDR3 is TGTGCCAGCCGCAGGGCCTTGGTCTCTGGGGCCAACGTCCTGACTTTC.

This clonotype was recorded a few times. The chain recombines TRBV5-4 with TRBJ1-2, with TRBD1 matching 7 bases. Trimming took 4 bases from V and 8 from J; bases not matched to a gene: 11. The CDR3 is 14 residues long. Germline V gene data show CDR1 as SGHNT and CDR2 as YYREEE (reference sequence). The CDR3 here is CASSLQGPSGGYTF. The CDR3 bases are TGTGCCAGCAGCCTACAGGGGCCGTCTGGGGGCTACACCTTC. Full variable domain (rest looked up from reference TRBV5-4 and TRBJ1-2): ETGVTQSPTHLIKTRGQQVTLRCSSQSGHNTVSWYQQALGQGPQFIFQYYREEENGRGNFPPRFSGLQFPNYSSELNVNALELDDSALYLCASSLQGPSGGYTFGSGTRLTVV.